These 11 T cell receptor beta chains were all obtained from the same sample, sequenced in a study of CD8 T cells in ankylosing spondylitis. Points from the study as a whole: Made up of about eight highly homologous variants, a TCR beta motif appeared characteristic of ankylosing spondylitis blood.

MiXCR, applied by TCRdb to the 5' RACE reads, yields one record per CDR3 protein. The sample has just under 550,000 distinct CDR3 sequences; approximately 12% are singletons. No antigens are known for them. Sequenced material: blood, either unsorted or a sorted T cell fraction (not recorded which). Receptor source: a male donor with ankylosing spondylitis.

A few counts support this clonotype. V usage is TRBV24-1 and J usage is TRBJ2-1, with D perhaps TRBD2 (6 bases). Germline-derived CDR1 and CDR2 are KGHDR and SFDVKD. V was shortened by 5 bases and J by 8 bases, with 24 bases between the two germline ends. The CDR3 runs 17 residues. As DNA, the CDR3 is TGTGCCACCAGTGCCCTGGGACTTCCGGGGTCTCACGATGAGCAGTTCTTC. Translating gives CATSALGLPGSHDEQFF.

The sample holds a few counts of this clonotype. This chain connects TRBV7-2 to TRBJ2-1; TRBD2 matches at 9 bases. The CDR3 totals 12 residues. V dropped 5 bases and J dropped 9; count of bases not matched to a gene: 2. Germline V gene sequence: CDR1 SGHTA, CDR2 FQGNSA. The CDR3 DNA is TGTGCCAGCAGCCCTAGCGGGACTGAGCAGTTCTTC. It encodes CASSPSGTEQFF. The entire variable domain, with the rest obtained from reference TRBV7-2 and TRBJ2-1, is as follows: GAGVSQSPSNKVTEKGKDVELRCDPISGHTALYWYRQSLGQGLEFLIYFQGNSAPDKSGLPSDRFSAERTGGSVSTLTIQRTQQEDSAVYLCASSPSGTEQFFGPGTRLTVL.

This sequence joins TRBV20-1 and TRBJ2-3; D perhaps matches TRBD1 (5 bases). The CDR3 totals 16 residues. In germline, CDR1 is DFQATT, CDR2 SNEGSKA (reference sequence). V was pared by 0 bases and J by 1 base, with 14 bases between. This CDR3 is CSARDRLRGGTDTQYF. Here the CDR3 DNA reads TGCAGTGCTAGAGACCGCTTAAGGGGCGGCACAGATACGCAGTATTTT.

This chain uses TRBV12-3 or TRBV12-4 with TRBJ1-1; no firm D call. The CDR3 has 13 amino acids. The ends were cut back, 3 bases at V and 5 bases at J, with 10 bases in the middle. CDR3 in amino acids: CASSFTGRTEAFF. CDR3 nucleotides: TGTGCCAGCAGTTTCACCGGAAGGACTGAAGCTTTCTTT.

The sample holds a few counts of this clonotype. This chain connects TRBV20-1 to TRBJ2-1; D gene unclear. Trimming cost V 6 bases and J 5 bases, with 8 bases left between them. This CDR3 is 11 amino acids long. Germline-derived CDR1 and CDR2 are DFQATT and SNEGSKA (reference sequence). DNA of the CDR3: TGCAGTGCCTCGCCGAACAATGAGCAGTTCTTC. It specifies CSASPNNEQFF.

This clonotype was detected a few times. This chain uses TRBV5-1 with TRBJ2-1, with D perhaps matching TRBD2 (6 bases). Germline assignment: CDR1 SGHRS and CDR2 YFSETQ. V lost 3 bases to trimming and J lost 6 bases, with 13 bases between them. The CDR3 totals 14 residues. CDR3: CASSSGGTGNEQFF. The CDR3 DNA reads TGCGCCAGCAGCTCGGGCGGGACTGGCAATGAGCAGTTCTTC.

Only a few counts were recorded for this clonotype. The CDR3 nucleotides are TGTGCCAGCAGCTTAGCCTCCGACGGAGGCACTGAAGCTTTCTTT. Translation: CASSLASDGGTEAFF. The chain couples TRBV7-9 to TRBJ1-1, with D hard to call. V was pared by 0 bases and J by 4 bases, with 12 bases between. The germline V gene encodes CDR1 SEHNR and CDR2 FQNEAQ (reference sequence). The CDR3 length is 15 residues.

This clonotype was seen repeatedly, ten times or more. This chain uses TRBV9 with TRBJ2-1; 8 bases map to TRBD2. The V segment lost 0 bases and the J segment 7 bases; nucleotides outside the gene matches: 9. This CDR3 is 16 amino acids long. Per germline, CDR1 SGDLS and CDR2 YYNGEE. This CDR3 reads CASSVVISGSYNEQFF. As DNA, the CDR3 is TGTGCCAGCAGCGTAGTAATCAGCGGGAGTTATAATGAGCAGTTCTTC.

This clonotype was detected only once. The CDR3 protein is CASSQGVSRQSSNQPQHF. In DNA, the CDR3 is TGTGCCAGCAGCCAAGGCGTATCCCGACAGAGTAGCAATCAGCCCCAGCATTTT. The gene calls are TRBV14 and TRBJ1-5, with TRBD1 as a possible D gene (5 bases). The V gene's germline CDR1 is SGHDN and CDR2 FVKESK. The CDR3 has 18 residues. V was cut by 1 base and J by 0 bases, with 16 bases left in between.

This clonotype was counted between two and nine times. The CDR3 is CASGLVSGSTDTQYF. The CDR3 DNA reads TGTGCTAGTGGTTTGGTTAGCGGGAGCACAGATACGCAGTATTTT. The V gene is TRBV12-5, the J gene TRBJ2-3; 7 nucleotides line up with TRBD2. Per the germline V gene, CDR1 is LGHNT and CDR2 is FRNRAP. Trimming took 0 bases from V and 0 from J; bases not matched to a gene: 0. This CDR3 is 15 amino acids long.

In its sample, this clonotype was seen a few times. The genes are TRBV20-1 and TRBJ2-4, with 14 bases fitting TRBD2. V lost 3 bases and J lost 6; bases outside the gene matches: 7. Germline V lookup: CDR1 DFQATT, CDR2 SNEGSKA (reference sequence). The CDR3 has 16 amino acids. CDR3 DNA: TGCAGTGCTAGGGGAGGGACTAGCGGGAGCATAAACATTCAGTACTTC. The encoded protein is CSARGGTSGSINIQYF.